What follows describes a single TCR beta chain. Its antigen is still unknown. Method: immunoSEQ multiplex PCR; TCRdb's copy keeps in-frame clones and lacks some. The sample has approximately 30,000 clones; around 83% are singletons. The entry originates in a study of lymphopenia after photon versus proton radiotherapy. The CDR3 contains 16 residues. Germline V lookup: CDR1 SNHLY, CDR2 FYNNEI. Trimming took 3 bases from V and 2 from J; bases not matched to a gene: 3. Study-wide findings and caveats: A bigger post-nadir fall in TCR diversity correlated inversely with survival time in deceased patients. Under photons, naive T cells and diversity fell while effector/memory populations rose. Post-nadir diversity loss with photons came from oligoclonal expansion, particularly CD8+ Temra cells.

The chain joins TRBV2 to TRBJ2-1; 11 nucleotides agree with TRBD2. This TCR came from a woman aged 45-65 years with pancreatic cancer. This specimen was peripheral blood, taken from a patient treated with photon-based radiotherapy. This CDR3 is CASSDRLAGPYNEQFF. CDR3 in DNA: TGTGCCAGCAGTGACCGACTAGCGGGACCCTACAATGAGCAGTTCTTC. The complete variable domain, with remaining parts taken from reference TRBV2 and TRBJ2-1, reads EPEVTQTPSHQVTQMGQEVILRCVPISNHLYFYWYRQILGQKVEFLVSFYNNEISEKSEIFDDQFSVERPDGSNFTLKIRSTKLEDSAMYFCASSDRLAGPYNEQFFGPGTRLTVL.